This entry concerns a single TCR beta chain. Its antigen is still unknown. TCRdb keeps only in-frame clones here, not all; method: immunoSEQ multiplex PCR. The data contain approximately 100,000 clones, roughly 90% of them singletons. Looked up from germline, CDR1 is ENHRY and CDR2 is SYGVKD. This CDR3 has 14 amino acids. Trimming stripped 6 bases from V and 5 bases from J, with 16 bases between. This record belongs to a study of radiation and T cells in renal cell carcinoma. Study-level points and caveats: Top tumor clonotypes rose in blood 2 weeks post-radiation, then contracted.

Time point defined: baseline pretreatment blood. Treatment meaning: 15 Gy SBRT to primary tumor, nephrectomy 4 weeks later. This TCR was sampled from a man aged 50 to 60 with renal cell carcinoma. The sequenced sample was blood, obtained from a patient whose treatment included radiotherapy and nephrectomy. The chain uses TRBV10-3 and TRBJ1-1; tentative D call: TRBD1 (5 bases). The CDR3 nucleotides are TGTGCCATCAGCTCCAGGGAGGGATGGACTGAAGCTTTCTTT. Translating it yields CAISSREGWTEAFF.